This T cell receptor beta chain was identified during a study of T cells in localized non-small cell lung cancer. Study-wide findings and caveats: Adjacent lung exhibited a median of about 57 among the 100 most abundant tumor clones. Since sequencing was restricted to only one region of the tumor, intratumor heterogeneity remains a possibility. Longer overall survival was associated with a higher density of T cells in the blood.

TCRdb's table, derived via immunoSEQ multiplex PCR, lists solely in-frame clones and lacks some. This table has 9,500 to 14,000 clones, 29% appearing once. Remarks on this clone: Its antigen is still unknown.

The sequence was obtained from a man aged 35-69 years with stage I lung adenocarcinoma. Sequenced material: lung tumor tissue, taken before any cancer treatment.

As DNA, the CDR3 is TGCAGCGTTGAGGGGGCGGAAGGGAAAAGGACTGAAGCTTTCTTT. This translates into CSVEGAEGKRTEAFF. The chain carries TRBV29-1 and TRBJ1-1; weak D call: TRBD1 (6 bases). The CDR3 spans 15 residues. Trimming stripped 3 bases from V and 5 bases from J, with 19 bases between. CDR1 and CDR2 from the germline V gene are SQVTM and ANQGSEA.